The 32 T cell receptor beta chains given below trace back to one sample, sequenced in a study of T cell responses to AZD1222 COVID-19 vaccine. TCRdb's copy holds only in-frame clones and misses some; the assay was immunoSEQ multiplex PCR. Here the sample spans around 140,000 clones, 80% to 95% being singletons. This specimen consisted of peripheral blood, obtained 28 days after the second AZD1222 dose. The receptor set was obtained from an adult who received the AZD1222 COVID-19 vaccine.

In this sample, this clone turned up once. The chain employs TRBV27 and TRBJ2-3; TRBD2 matches at 15 bases. Losses at the gene ends were 6 bases for V and 1 base for J; bases not matched to a gene: 11. The CDR3 is 19 amino acids. Per germline, CDR1 MNHEY and CDR2 SMNVEV (reference sequence). The CDR3: CASSPLGLAGGVGTDTQYF. CDR3 DNA sequence: TGTGCCAGCAGCCCCCTTGGACTAGCGGGAGGGGTGGGCACAGATACGCAGTATTTT.

J is TRBJ1-2 and V is TRBV9; the D is unclear. Germline loops: CDR1 SGDLS, CDR2 YYNGEE. The CDR3 length is 13 residues. Between the trimmed V and J ends, which lost 3 bases and 6 bases, there was a span of 12 bases. CDR3 sequence reads: CASSGKGFDGYTF. CDR3 bases: TGTGCCAGCAGCGGCAAAGGCTTCGATGGCTACACCTTC. Full variable domain (rest looked up from reference TRBV9 and TRBJ1-2): DSGVTQTPKHLITATGQRVTLRCSPRSGDLSVYWYQQSLDQGLQFLIQYYNGEERAKGNILERFSAQQFPDLHSELNLSSLELGDSALYFCASSGKGFDGYTFGSGTRLTVV.

The rearrangement joins TRBV12-5 to TRBJ1-6; TRBD1 aligns across 7 bases. The germline V gene has CDR1 LGHNT and CDR2 FRNRAP. Germline trimming cut 6 bases from V and 9 bases from J; bases unmatched to any gene: 8. The CDR3 runs to 14 residues. CDR3 DNA: TGTGCTAGTGGCCCAGGGGGACGCAGTTCACCCCTCCACTTT. This translates into CASGPGGRSSPLHF. Looking up the rest from reference TRBV12-5 and TRBJ1-6 gives the full variable domain: DARVTQTPRHKVTEMGQEVTMRCQPILGHNTVFWYRQTMMQGLELLAYFRNRAPLDDSGMPKDRFSAEMPDATLATLKIQPSEPRDSAVYFCASGPGGRSSPLHFGNGTRLTVT.

This sequence joins TRBV28 and TRBJ2-7; 7 bases fit TRBD1. After removal of 5 bases from V and 5 bases from J, the junction contained 12 bases not matched to a gene. The germline V gene has CDR1 MDHEN and CDR2 SYDVKM. The CDR3 has 15 amino acids. CDR3 DNA sequence: TGTGCCAGCAGTCCCCCGACAGGGTCTCTGGACGAGCAGTACTTC. As protein: CASSPPTGSLDEQYF.

The rearrangement links TRBV6-6 to TRBJ2-3; a possible D gene is TRBD2 (6 bases). CDR1 and CDR2 from the germline V gene are MNHNY and SVGAGI (reference sequence). The CDR3 length is 16 residues. Trimming removed 0 bases at V and 4 bases at J, with 14 bases between. The CDR3 DNA is TGTGCCAGCAGTTACTCCTTGACTGGACTATCAGATACGCAGTATTTT. Translation: CASSYSLTGLSDTQYF.

The chain employs TRBV18 and TRBJ2-2; possibly TRBD2 for D (5 bases). The CDR3 is 16 residues long. With 6 bases removed from V and 1 base from J, the gap between germline ends came to 15 bases. The germline V gene encodes CDR1 KGHSH and CDR2 LQKENI. CDR3 residues: CASSHGELGNTGELFF. CDR3 bases: TGTGCCAGCTCTCACGGGGAGCTGGGGAACACCGGGGAGCTGTTTTTT.

This clone has only one observation. The V call is TRBV7-9, the J call TRBJ1-1; D call uncertain. V shed 1 base and J shed 0 bases, with 12 bases lying between them. The length of the CDR3 is 16 residues. Germline CDR1 and CDR2: SEHNR and FQNEAQ (reference sequence). The CDR3 DNA follows: TGTGCCAGCAGCTTAGATCCCCGGGGTCTGAACACTGAAGCTTTCTTT. It is translated as CASSLDPRGLNTEAFF.

DNA for the CDR3: TGTGCCAGCAGCCCGCCACTGAGAGATAACTATGGCTACACCTTC. Translating it yields CASSPPLRDNYGYTF. V is TRBV4-2 and J is TRBJ1-2; D is ambiguous. Germline CDR1 and CDR2: LGHNA and YNFKEQ. The CDR3 contains 15 residues. V dropped 4 bases and J dropped 1 base, with 13 bases sitting between them.

The genes are TRBV12-5 and TRBJ1-1, with TRBD1 matching 7 bases. J gave up 4 bases and V 1 base, and 3 bases lay outside the gene matches. The CDR3 has 14 residues. Per germline, CDR1 LGHNT and CDR2 FRNRAP. CDR3 region: CASGLATGTTEAFF. CDR3 DNA sequence: TGTGCTAGTGGTTTGGCGACAGGGACCACTGAAGCTTTCTTT.

The chain uses TRBV9 and TRBJ2-5, with 8 bases fitting TRBD2. This CDR3 comprises 16 residues. After removal of 2 bases from V and 5 bases from J, the junction contained 11 bases not matched to a gene. Germline CDR1 reads SGDLS; CDR2 reads YYNGEE. As DNA, the CDR3 is TGTGCCAGCAGCGTCGGAGCGGGAGAAGGTTGGGAGACCCAGTACTTC. This translates into CASSVGAGEGWETQYF.

This clone was seen just once. This rearrangement joins TRBV5-4 to TRBJ1-2; the match to TRBD1 covers 9 bases. With V trimmed by 4 bases and J by 2 bases, 0 bases remained unmatched. The CDR3 is 13 residues long. Germline values: CDR1 SGHNT, CDR2 YYREEE (reference sequence). CDR3 coding DNA: TGTGCCAGCAGCACAGGGGGCAACTATGGCTACACCTTC. This encodes CASSTGGNYGYTF.

This clone was picked up a small number of times. J is TRBJ1-4 and V is TRBV23-1; D is perhaps TRBD1 (5 bases). TRBV23-1 is an open reading frame, and its role is uncertain. V lost 0 bases and J 14 bases, leaving 19 bases between the germline ends. The CDR3 consists of 15 residues. The CDR3: CASSQSDGDLLGLFF. DNA for the CDR3: TGCGCCAGCAGTCAATCGGACGGGGACCTTCTTGGGCTGTTTTTT.

The rearrangement links TRBV28 to TRBJ1-3; a possible D gene is TRBD1 (5 bases). There are 17 residues in the CDR3. V lost 1 base, J lost 4 bases, and 17 bases lay in between. From germline, CDR1 is MDHEN and CDR2 SYDVKM. The CDR3 here is CASSLYFTGPGGNTIYF. Written as DNA, the CDR3 is TGTGCCAGCAGTTTATATTTCACGGGGCCGGGAGGAAACACCATATATTTT.

The CDR3: CASSPQDTDTQYF. CDR3 bases: TGTGCCAGCTCACCCCAGGACACAGATACGCAGTATTTT. The chain uses TRBV18 and TRBJ2-3; D not resolved. The CDR3 is made up of 13 amino acids. Per germline, CDR1 KGHSH and CDR2 LQKENI. The V and J ends lost 3 bases and 2 bases respectively, with 6 bases between them.

The chain is built from TRBV9 and TRBJ1-2, with D hard to call. CDR3 size: 13 residues. Germline V gene lookup returns CDR1 SGDLS and CDR2 YYNGEE. V was clipped by 5 bases and J by 5 bases, with 13 bases between them. The CDR3 bases are TGTGCCAGCAGGGGTGATTTCCCTTATGGCTACACCTTC. It specifies CASRGDFPYGYTF.

The chain couples TRBV6-6 to TRBJ2-7; TRBD1 matches 7 bases. Germline trimming cut 7 bases from V and 2 bases from J; bases unmatched to any gene: 14. Germline V gives CDR1 MNHNY, CDR2 SVGAGI (reference sequence). The CDR3 covers 16 residues. CDR3 in DNA: TGTGCCAGCAAGGAGACCGGGACAGCATACACCTACGAGCAGTACTTC. Translating gives CASKETGTAYTYEQYF.

The J gene is TRBJ1-5, the V gene TRBV7-2; no clear D gene. Germline CDR1 SGHTA, CDR2 FQGNSA. Between the trimmed V and J ends, which lost 3 bases and 0 bases, there was a span of 12 bases. The CDR3 loop spans 16 amino acids. CDR3 in DNA: TGTGCCAGCAGCTTTTTCCCGGGGAGTAGCAATCAGCCCCAGCATTTT. Translating it yields CASSFFPGSSNQPQHF.

The chain links TRBV7-9 to TRBJ1-6, with D perhaps TRBD1 (5 bases). This CDR3 region has 16 residues. From germline, CDR1 is SEHNR and CDR2 FQNEAQ (reference sequence). Between the trimmed V and J ends, which lost 1 base and 5 bases, there was a span of 12 bases. Written as DNA, the CDR3 is TGTGCCAGCAGCTTAGGGAGTGGGGGGGATAATTCACCCCTCCACTTT. This encodes CASSLGSGGDNSPLHF.

The gene calls are TRBV5-5 and TRBJ1-1; 11 bases map to TRBD1. The CDR3 consists of 17 residues. The J segment lost 4 bases and the V segment lost 1 base, leaving 9 bases of the junction unmatched. CDR1 is SGHKS, CDR2 YYEKEE, per germline (reference sequence). CDR3 sequence: CASSLLDRGRLSTEAFF. For the CDR3, the DNA is TGTGCCAGCAGCTTGTTGGACAGGGGGCGCTTGAGCACTGAAGCTTTCTTT.

V is TRBV28 and J is TRBJ2-3; possible D gene TRBD1, 6 bases. This CDR3 has 15 residues. Deletions cut 5 bases from V and 6 bases from J, with 18 bases between. The V gene's germline CDR1 is MDHEN and CDR2 SYDVKM. The CDR3 region is CASSAGSKGVDTQYF. The CDR3 nucleotides read TGTGCCAGCAGTGCCGGGTCAAAGGGGGTGGATACGCAGTATTTT.

This clone was detected a few times. The CDR3 DNA reads TGTGCCAGCAGTGCACTAGCGGGAGGGCCGGGTTATAGATACAATGAGCAGTTCTTC. Translation gives CASSALAGGPGYRYNEQFF. V usage is TRBV28 and J usage is TRBJ2-1, with 13 bases matching TRBD2. This CDR3 has 19 amino acids. Germline V gene sequence: CDR1 MDHEN, CDR2 SYDVKM. The J segment lost 4 bases and the V segment lost 5 bases, leaving 14 bases of the junction unmatched.

V usage is TRBV12-3 or TRBV12-4 and J usage is TRBJ1-2, with D possibly being TRBD1 (5 bases). The CDR3 runs 13 residues. Trimming pared 7 bases from V and 7 bases from J, leaving 16 bases between. The CDR3 region has the DNA TGTGCCAGCACCACCACAGTGCAGGGTGGCTACACCTTC. Translation: CASTTTVQGGYTF.

The rearrangement joins TRBV7-8 to TRBJ1-1; D is uncertain. V was clipped by 3 bases and J by 1 base, with 6 bases between them. Germline assignment: CDR1 SGHVS and CDR2 FQNEAQ. The CDR3 is 13 residues long. The CDR3 protein is CASSLHRNTEAFF. In nucleotides, the CDR3 is TGTGCCAGCAGCTTGCACAGGAACACTGAAGCTTTCTTT.

J is TRBJ1-1 and V is TRBV18, with D perhaps matching TRBD1 (5 bases). Germline lookup yields CDR1 KGHSH and CDR2 LQKENI. Trimming pared 2 bases from V and 1 base from J, leaving 8 bases between. The CDR3 runs 14 residues. CDR3 sequence (DNA): TGTGCCAGCTCACCATTTGACAGGAACACTGAAGCTTTCTTT. The encoded protein is CASSPFDRNTEAFF.

The chain recombines TRBV28 with TRBJ2-7, with D perhaps matching TRBD1 or TRBD2 (5 bases each). Germline assignment: CDR1 MDHEN and CDR2 SYDVKM. Between the trimmed V and J ends, which lost 8 bases and 8 bases, there was a span of 19 bases. The CDR3 length is 13 residues. CDR3 residues: CASGPGGRVQQYF. The DNA of the CDR3 is TGTGCCAGCGGCCCTGGAGGCAGGGTACAGCAGTACTTC.

This chain connects TRBV6-5 to TRBJ1-2, with unresolved D. Germline loops: CDR1 MNHEY, CDR2 SVGAGI. V lost 6 bases, J lost 0 bases, and 8 bases lay in between. The CDR3 extends over 13 amino acids. The CDR3 DNA sequence: TGTGCCAGCAGCCCCCGAGCTAACTATGGCTACACCTTC. Protein sequence: CASSPRANYGYTF.

The chain couples TRBV28 to TRBJ1-2; D not resolved. The CDR3 has 13 residues. Germline V gene data show CDR1 as MDHEN and CDR2 as SYDVKM. The ends were cut back, 5 bases at V and 2 bases at J, with 9 bases in the middle. This CDR3 is CASSLVPNYGYTF. The CDR3 bases are TGTGCCAGCAGTCTAGTCCCGAACTATGGCTACACCTTC.

This clone has just one count. The CDR3 loop is CASSVKGRGFAFF. CDR3 DNA sequence: TGTGCCAGCAGTGTGAAGGGGCGCGGGTTTGCTTTCTTT. The genes are TRBV2 and TRBJ1-1; tentatively, D is TRBD1 (5 bases). CDR3 length: 13 amino acids. The V end was cut by 4 bases, the J end by 11 bases, with 17 bases between. Germline loops: CDR1 SNHLY, CDR2 FYNNEI.

The chain links TRBV11-2 to TRBJ2-7, with 7 bases identical to TRBD2. Germline CDR1 reads SGHAT; CDR2 reads FQNNGV. The CDR3 spans 13 residues. J lost 2 bases, V lost 5 bases, and 3 bases had no gene match. CDR3: CASSTRGAYEQYF. The CDR3 bases are TGTGCCAGCAGCACACGGGGGGCCTACGAGCAGTACTTC. Full variable domain (outside the CDR3, taken from reference TRBV11-2 and TRBJ2-7): EAGVAQSPRYKIIEKRQSVAFWCNPISGHATLYWYQQILGQGPKLLIQFQNNGVVDDSQLPKDRFSAERLKGVDSTLKIQPAKLEDSAVYLCASSTRGAYEQYFGPGTRLTVT.

The rearrangement uses TRBV27 and TRBJ1-2, with a weak D call TRBD1 (5 bases). Trimming stripped 4 bases from V and 8 bases from J, with 17 bases between. CDR1 is MNHEY and CDR2 is SMNVEV in the germline V gene (reference sequence). The CDR3 runs 14 residues. The CDR3 nucleotides read TGTGCCAGCAGTTCTTACGACAGTCTCAGGGGCTACACCTTC. Protein sequence: CASSSYDSLRGYTF.

The V gene is TRBV19, the J gene TRBJ2-1, with 9 bases matching TRBD1. Germline CDR1 and CDR2: LNHDA and SQIVND (reference sequence). This CDR3 has 15 residues. The ends lost 3 bases at V and 3 bases at J; junction bases unmatched: 3. CDR3 region: CASSITGQGYNEQFF. CDR3 DNA: TGTGCCAGTAGTATCACGGGACAGGGCTACAATGAGCAGTTCTTC.

This chain joins TRBV4-3 and TRBJ2-5; 13 positions agree with TRBD2. This CDR3 comprises 15 residues. Germline V gives CDR1 LGHNA, CDR2 YSLEER. The ends lost 4 bases at V and 5 bases at J; junction bases unmatched: 4. CDR3: CASSRGTSGMETQYF. The CDR3 region has the DNA TGCGCCAGCAGCCGGGGGACTAGCGGGATGGAGACCCAGTACTTC.